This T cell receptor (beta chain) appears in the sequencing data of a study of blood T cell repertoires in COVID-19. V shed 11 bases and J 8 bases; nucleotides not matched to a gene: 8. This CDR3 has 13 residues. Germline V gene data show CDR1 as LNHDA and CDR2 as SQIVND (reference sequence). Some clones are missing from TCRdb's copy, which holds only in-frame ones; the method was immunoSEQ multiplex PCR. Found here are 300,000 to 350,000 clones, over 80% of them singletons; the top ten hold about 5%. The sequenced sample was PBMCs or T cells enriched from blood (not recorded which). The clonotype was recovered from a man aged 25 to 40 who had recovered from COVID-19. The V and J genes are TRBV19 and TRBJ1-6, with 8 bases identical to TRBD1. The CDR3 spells CACGQGLDSPLHF. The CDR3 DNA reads TGTGCCTGCGGACAGGGTTTGGATTCACCCCTCCACTTT.